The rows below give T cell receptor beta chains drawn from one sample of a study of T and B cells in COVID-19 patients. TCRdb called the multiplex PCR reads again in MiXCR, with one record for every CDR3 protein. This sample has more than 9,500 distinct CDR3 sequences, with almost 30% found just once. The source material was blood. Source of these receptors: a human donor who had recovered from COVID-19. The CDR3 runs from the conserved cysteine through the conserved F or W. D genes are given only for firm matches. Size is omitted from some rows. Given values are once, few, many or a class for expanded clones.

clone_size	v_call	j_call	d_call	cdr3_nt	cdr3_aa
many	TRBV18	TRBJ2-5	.	TGTGCCAGCTCCCCGACCGGGACCCAAGAGACCCAGTACTTC	CASSPTGTQETQYF
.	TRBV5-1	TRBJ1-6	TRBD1	TGTGCCAGCAGCCCGGGACAGGGTGGATCACCCCTCCACTTT	CASSPGQGGSPLHF
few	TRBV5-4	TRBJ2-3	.	TGTGCCAGCAGCTTGGGTTCAGATACGCAGTATTTT	CASSLGSDTQYF
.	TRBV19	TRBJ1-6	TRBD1	TGTGCCAGTAGGGGTGACAGGGACTCACCCCTCCACTTT	CASRGDRDSPLHF
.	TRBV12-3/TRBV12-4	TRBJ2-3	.	TGTGCCGTCTCAGGCAGGGTGAAAGATACGCAGTATTTT	CAVSGRVKDTQYF
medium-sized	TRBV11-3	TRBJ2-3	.	TGTGCCAGTGGTGGACGAGCAGATACGCAGTATTTT	CASGGRADTQYF
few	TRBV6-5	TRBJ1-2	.	TGTGCCAGCAGTGAGGCGGCAGACTATGGCTACACCTTC	CASSEAADYGYTF
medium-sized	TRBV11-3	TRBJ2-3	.	TGTGCCAGCAGCTTGAGTGGGACAGATACGCAGTATTTT	CASSLSGTDTQYF
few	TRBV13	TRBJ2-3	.	TGTGCCAGCAGCTCATACCGGGACTCCGTTTTAAGTGCAGATACGCAGTATTTT	CASSSYRDSVLSADTQYF
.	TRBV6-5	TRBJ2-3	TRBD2	TGTGCCAGCAGTTACAAGGGCGGGAGGGAAAAAGGTGCAGTATATTTT	CASSYKGGREKGAVYF
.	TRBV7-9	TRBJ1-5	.	TGTGCCAGCAGCTTAGTCAGCCAGTCCAATCAGCCCCAGCATTTT	CASSLVSQSNQPQHF
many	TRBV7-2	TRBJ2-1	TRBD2	TGTGCCAGCAGCTCTAGCGGGAGGGCCCTCAATGAGCAGTTCTTC	CASSSSGRALNEQFF
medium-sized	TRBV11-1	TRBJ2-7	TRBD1	TGTGCCAGCAGCTTAGGGAGCCGTACAGGGGAAGGAGAGCAGTACTTC	CASSLGSRTGEGEQYF
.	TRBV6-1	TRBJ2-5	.	TGTGCCAGGGGCCGTCCTCAGAAACCCGCAAGAAAACAGGTTCAAGAGACCCAGTACTTC	CARGRPQKPARKQVQETQYF
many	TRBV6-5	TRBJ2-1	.	TGTGCCAGCACTATATCTCTGAGGTCTCCTGAGCAGTTCTTC	CASTISLRSPEQFF
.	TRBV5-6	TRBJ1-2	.	TGTGCCAGCAGCTTGGGGAGCCTAACTAACTATGGCTACACCTTC	CASSLGSLTNYGYTF
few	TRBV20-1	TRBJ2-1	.	TGCAGTGCTAGAGAGGACCAGGGTAATCCGTTCTTC	CSAREDQGNPFF
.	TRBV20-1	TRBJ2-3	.	TGCAGTGCTCCCCCATCATGGGGGGAGCACACTAGCACAGATACGCAGTATTTT	CSAPPSWGEHTSTDTQYF
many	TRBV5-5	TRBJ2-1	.	TGTGCCAGCAGGTCCCAGAATGAGCAGTTCTTC	CASRSQNEQFF
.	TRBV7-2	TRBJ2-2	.	TGTGCCAGCAGCTTAGGAATTGCGGGCCCTGTGTGGACCGGGGAGCTGTTTTTT	CASSLGIAGPVWTGELFF
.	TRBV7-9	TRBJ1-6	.	TGTGCCAGCAGCGAGCTCGGTAATTCACCCCTCCACTTT	CASSELGNSPLHF
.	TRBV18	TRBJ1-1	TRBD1	TGTGCCAGCTCACCACGACAGGGCATGAACACTGAAGCTTTCTTT	CASSPRQGMNTEAFF
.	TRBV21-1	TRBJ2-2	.	TGTGCCAGCAGCACGGTAAGGGATCGCGGGGAGCTGTTTTTT	CASSTVRDRGELFF
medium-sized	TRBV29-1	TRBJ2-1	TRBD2	TGCAGCGTCGAGGGAGGGGTCGTCCACAATGAGCAGTTCTTC	CSVEGGVVHNEQFF
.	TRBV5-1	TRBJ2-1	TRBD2	TGCGCCAGCTATAAACTAGCGGGAGCTAAAGCTGAGCAGTTCTTC	CASYKLAGAKAEQFF
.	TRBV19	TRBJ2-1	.	TGTGCCAGTAGTATTCCCCCCCGGGGGAATGAGCAGTTCTTC	CASSIPPRGNEQFF
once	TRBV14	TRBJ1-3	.	TGTGCCAGCAGCCAAGTTTGGACCCCCGGGGGAAACACCATATATTTT	CASSQVWTPGGNTIYF
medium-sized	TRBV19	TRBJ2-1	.	TGTGCCAGTAACCGATGGGGGAGCGCCAACTACAATGAGCAGTTCTTC	CASNRWGSANYNEQFF
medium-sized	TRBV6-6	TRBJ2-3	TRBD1	TGTGCCACCCGGGACAGCCCTACAGATACGCAGTATTTT	CATRDSPTDTQYF
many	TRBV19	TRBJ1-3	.	TGTGCCAGTAGTATCTCGGCAGCCTTCTCTGGAAACACCATATATTTT	CASSISAAFSGNTIYF
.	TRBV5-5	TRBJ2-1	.	TGTGCCAGCAGCGTGGACACGAACAATGAGCAGTTCTTC	CASSVDTNNEQFF
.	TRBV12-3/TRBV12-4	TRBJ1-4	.	TGTGCCAGCAGTCTCGCCGGGACACGATCTTCGAGGGTGTTTTTT	CASSLAGTRSSRVFF
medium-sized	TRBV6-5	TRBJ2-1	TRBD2	TGTGCCAGCAGGCTAGGACTAGGCCCCTACAATGAGCAGTTCTTC	CASRLGLGPYNEQFF
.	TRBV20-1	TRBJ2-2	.	TGCAGTGCTACTAACACCGGGGAGCTGTTTTTT	CSATNTGELFF
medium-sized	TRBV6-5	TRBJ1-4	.	TGTGCCAGCAGTTACTCGTGGTCAACTAATGAAAAACTGTTTTTT	CASSYSWSTNEKLFF
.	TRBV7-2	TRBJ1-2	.	TGTGCCAGCAGCTTAAACGGGGGCTACACCTTC	CASSLNGGYTF
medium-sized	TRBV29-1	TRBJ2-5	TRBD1	TGCAGCGTTGCCGGGACAGGGGGGGAGACCCAGTACTTC	CSVAGTGGETQYF
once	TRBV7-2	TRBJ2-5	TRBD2	TGTGCCAGCAGCTCCGGATTACTAGCGGGAGCATACAATGAGCAGTACTTC	CASSSGLLAGAYNEQYF
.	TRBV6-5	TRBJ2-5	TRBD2	TGTGCCAGCAGTTATTGGGGGACTAGCGGGAATCCCCAAGAGACCCAGTACTTC	CASSYWGTSGNPQETQYF
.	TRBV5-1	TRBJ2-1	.	TGCGCCAGCACGGACCCTAACTACAATGAGCAGTTCTTC	CASTDPNYNEQFF
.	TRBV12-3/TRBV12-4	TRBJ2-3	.	TGTGCCAGCATCGGTTTAGATACGCAGTATTTT	CASIGLDTQYF
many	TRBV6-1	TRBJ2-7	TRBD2	TGTGCCAGCAGGGGACTAGCGGACGAGCAGTACTTC	CASRGLADEQYF
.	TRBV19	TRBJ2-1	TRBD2	TGTGCCAGTAGGCGGACTAGCGGGACCCCCCGCAATGAGCAGTTCTTC	CASRRTSGTPRNEQFF
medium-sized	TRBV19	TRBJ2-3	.	TGTGCCAGTAGAGTTTCCGGGGATACGCAGTATTTT	CASRVSGDTQYF
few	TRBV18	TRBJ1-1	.	TGTGCCAGCGTCGCGACTGAAGCTTTCTTT	CASVATEAFF
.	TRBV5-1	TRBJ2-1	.	TGCGCCAGCAGTGTATCTCTCAATGAGCAGTTCTTC	CASSVSLNEQFF
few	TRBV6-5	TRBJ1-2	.	TGTGCCAGCAGAAGGCAGAACTATGGCTACACCTTC	CASRRQNYGYTF
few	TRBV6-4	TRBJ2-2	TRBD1	TGTGCCAGCAGTGAAGGGACAGGGGGCACCGGGGAGCTGTTTTTT	CASSEGTGGTGELFF
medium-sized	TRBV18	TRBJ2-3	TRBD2	TGTGCCAGCTCACCAGGGGGGGACGGAGATACGCAGTATTTT	CASSPGGDGDTQYF
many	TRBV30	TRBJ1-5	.	TGTGCCTGGGGGGGGAAGAGCAATCAGCCCCAGCATTTT	CAWGGKSNQPQHF
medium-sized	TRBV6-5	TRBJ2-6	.	TGTGCCAGCAGTTCCCTCAGGGTCGGCAGGGCCAACGTCCTGACTTTC	CASSSLRVGRANVLTF
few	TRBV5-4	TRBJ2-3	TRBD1	TGTGCCAGCAGCTTAAAAAGGGGGCCAGGAGATACGCAGTATTTT	CASSLKRGPGDTQYF
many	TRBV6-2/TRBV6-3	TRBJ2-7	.	TGTGCCAGCAGTTACCCCGATGGGAGCTCCTACGAGCAGTACTTC	CASSYPDGSSYEQYF
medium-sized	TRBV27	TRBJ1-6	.	TGTGCCAGCAGTAGCTGGGAAGGGAGGGGGAGTTCACCCCTCCACTTT	CASSSWEGRGSSPLHF
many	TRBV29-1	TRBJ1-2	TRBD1	TGCAGCGTTGAACTTCGACCACAGGGGAGAGGTATCTCGAATGGCTACACCTTC	CSVELRPQGRGISNGYTF
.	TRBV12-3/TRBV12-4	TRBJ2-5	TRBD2	TGTGCCAGCAGTCCGGGGGGACTAGCGGGACGAGAGACCCAGTACTTC	CASSPGGLAGRETQYF
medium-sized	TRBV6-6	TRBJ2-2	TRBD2	TGTGCCAGCCATGGACTAGGCTACGGGGAGCTGTTTTTT	CASHGLGYGELFF